The subject of this entry is one TCR beta chain. Cohort allocation depended upon clinical history that participants reported. Original data processing: Nucleated cell number was recorded as an estimate derived from reference gene primer amplification. TCRdb keeps only in-frame clones here, not all; method: immunoSEQ multiplex PCR. D and trimming were read from the DNA, whereas the V and J calls and clone size are those reported in that table. The top ten clones hold more than 5% of a sample with hundreds of thousands of clones, about nine tenths of them seen once. The entry originates in a study of blood T cell repertoires in COVID-19. As for the study in general: Samples of COVID-19 (acute and convalescent) were obtained from the United States, Italy and Spain. Sample material is recorded as cDNA or gDNA derived from T cells, B-cell-depleted T cells, or PBMCs.

The CDR3 loop spans 14 amino acids. Germline V gives CDR1 SGHDT, CDR2 YYEEEE. V lost 7 bases and J lost 4, with 15 bases in between. The chain recombines TRBV5-6 with TRBJ1-5; weak D call: TRBD1 (5 bases). This receptor was taken from a young woman with acute COVID-19. What was sequenced was PBMCs or T cells enriched from blood (not recorded which). The CDR3 reads CASQVAGWNQPQHF. The CDR3 region has the DNA TGTGCCAGCCAAGTGGCAGGGTGGAATCAGCCCCAGCATTTT.